Below are 29 T cell receptor beta chains sequenced from a single sample in a study of shared T cell receptors in the human thymus. Sequenced by immunoSEQ multiplex PCR; TCRdb stores in-frame clones only, minus some. The repertoire holds about 660,000 clones, with around nine tenths as singletons. These data were also reused for a study on human thymus T cells.

Input material: thymocytes. Receptors were obtained from a boy under two years old with a congenital heart defect.

The chain employs TRBV4-2 and TRBJ2-7; TRBD2 matches 10 bases. The germline V gene encodes CDR1 LGHNA and CDR2 YNFKEQ. The CDR3 extends over 14 amino acids. Trimming took 1 base from V and 7 from J; bases not matched to a gene: 4. For the CDR3, the DNA is TGTGCCAGCAGCCAAGCAGCGGGAGGGTGGGAGCAGTACTTC. It is translated as CASSQAAGGWEQYF.

V gene TRBV14 combines with J gene TRBJ2-7; TRBD1 aligns across 7 bases. The germline V gene encodes CDR1 SGHDN and CDR2 FVKESK. Trimming took 5 bases from V and 0 from J; bases not matched to a gene: 10. The CDR3 is 16 amino acids. CDR3 in DNA: TGTGCCAGCAGCGTTTTCGGGACAGATAGCTCCTACGAGCAGTACTTC. Translated, it gives CASSVFGTDSSYEQYF.

The chain couples TRBV20-1 to TRBJ1-1, with D hard to call. The CDR3 spans 10 residues. V lost 4 bases and J lost 4, with 4 bases in between. The germline V gene has CDR1 DFQATT and CDR2 SNEGSKA (reference sequence). DNA for the CDR3: TGCAGTGCTACCGGCACTGAAGCTTTCTTT. It specifies CSATGTEAFF.

V usage is TRBV5-6 and J usage is TRBJ1-1; D might be TRBD1 (5 bases). Germline CDR1 and CDR2: SGHDT and YYEEEE. Trimming cost V 0 bases and J 3 bases, with 15 bases left between them. The CDR3 extends over 16 amino acids. CDR3 residues: CASSLASEGRHTEAFF. The CDR3 bases are TGTGCCAGCAGCTTGGCGAGCGAGGGGAGGCACACTGAAGCTTTCTTT. Combining the CDR3 with reference TRBV5-6 and TRBJ1-1 gives the whole variable domain DAGVTQSPTHLIKTRGQQVTLRCSPKSGHDTVSWYQQALGQGPQFIFQYYEEEERQRGNFPDRFSGHQFPNYSSELNVNALLLGDSALYLCASSLASEGRHTEAFFGQGTRLTVV.

V gene TRBV9 combines with J gene TRBJ2-3; 10 bases line up with TRBD2. The CDR3 length is 16 residues. Looked up from germline, CDR1 is SGDLS and CDR2 is YYNGEE. J gave up 7 bases and V 3 bases, and 11 bases lay outside the gene matches. DNA for the CDR3: TGTGCCAGCAGCGACCAACTAGCGGGGTTGACTCATACGCAGTATTTT. This translates into CASSDQLAGLTHTQYF.

J is TRBJ2-7 and V is TRBV13, with TRBD2 as a possible D gene (6 bases). Deletions cut 4 bases from V and 0 bases from J, with 16 bases between. Per germline, CDR1 PRHDT and CDR2 FYEKMQ (reference sequence). This CDR3 region has 16 residues. The CDR3 spells CASSSAWGSGSYEQYF. Here the CDR3 DNA reads TGTGCCAGCAGCTCAGCCTGGGGTAGCGGCTCCTACGAGCAGTACTTC.

The V call is TRBV2, the J call TRBJ2-1; D is perhaps TRBD2 (6 bases). Trimming took 4 bases from V and 6 from J, leaving 25 bases between them. The CDR3 is made up of 18 amino acids. Germline CDR1 reads SNHLY; CDR2 reads FYNNEI. The CDR3 reads CASSADEPGLHRGNEQFF. The CDR3, as DNA: TGTGCCAGCAGTGCCGACGAACCGGGACTCCACAGAGGCAATGAGCAGTTCTTC. Full variable domain (missing parts from reference TRBV2 and TRBJ2-1): EPEVTQTPSHQVTQMGQEVILRCVPISNHLYFYWYRQILGQKVEFLVSFYNNEISEKSEIFDDQFSVERPDGSNFTLKIRSTKLEDSAMYFCASSADEPGLHRGNEQFFGPGTRLTVL.

The V gene is TRBV4-2, the J gene TRBJ2-5, with D perhaps TRBD2 (5 bases). V lost 0 bases to trimming and J lost 2 bases, with 10 bases between them. CDR3 length equals 15 residues. Germline V gives CDR1 LGHNA, CDR2 YNFKEQ. In DNA, the CDR3 is TGTGCCAGCAGCCAAGAGAGCGGTAATCAAGAGACCCAGTACTTC. This encodes CASSQESGNQETQYF.

The chain carries TRBV11-2 and TRBJ2-7, with TRBD1 matching 7 bases. Germline lookup yields CDR1 SGHAT and CDR2 FQNNGV. The junction had 8 bases not matched to a gene; V was cut back by 9 bases and J by 3 bases. This CDR3 contains 13 residues. The CDR3 reads CASGAGGYYEQYF. Written as DNA, the CDR3 is TGTGCCAGTGGGGCAGGGGGATACTACGAGCAGTACTTC.

This chain joins TRBV6-5 and TRBJ1-5, with 7 nucleotides matching TRBD1. This CDR3 is 15 amino acids long. V shed 6 bases, J shed 2 bases, and the junction held 7 bases outside the gene matches. CDR1 MNHEY and CDR2 SVGAGI come from the germline V gene. The CDR3 sequence: CASSPQGEGNQPQHF. The DNA of the CDR3 is TGTGCCAGCAGCCCCCAGGGGGAGGGCAATCAGCCCCAGCATTTT.

The CDR3 DNA follows: TGTGCCAGCAGCTCGGACGGGATTCCCAATGAGCAGTTCTTC. It translates to CASSSDGIPNEQFF. This chain joins TRBV7-2 and TRBJ2-1; tentatively, D is TRBD2 (5 bases). Per the germline V gene, CDR1 is SGHTA and CDR2 is FQGNSA. The CDR3 spans 14 residues. Deletions cut 4 bases from V and 6 bases from J, with 13 bases between.

The chain combines TRBV11-2 with TRBJ1-1; 8 bases are shared with TRBD1. CDR3 length equals 15 residues. Trimming cost V 5 bases and J 0 bases; bases outside gene matches: 5. Germline loops: CDR1 SGHAT, CDR2 FQNNGV. The CDR3 sequence is CASSEGQGLNTEAFF. Here the CDR3 DNA reads TGTGCCAGCAGCGAAGGACAGGGTTTGAACACTGAAGCTTTCTTT.

This chain uses TRBV28 with TRBJ2-1; D gene ambiguous. CDR3 length equals 14 residues. The ends were cut back, 1 base at V and 6 bases at J, with 10 bases in the middle. Germline V CDR1 and CDR2: MDHEN, SYDVKM. The CDR3 region is CASSLSAWLNEQFF. DNA of the CDR3: TGTGCCAGCAGTTTATCCGCCTGGCTCAATGAGCAGTTCTTC.

V is TRBV5-4 and J is TRBJ2-3; 7 positions match TRBD2. Germline V lookup: CDR1 SGHNT, CDR2 YYREEE (reference sequence). The trim removed 2 bases at V and 2 bases at J, leaving 11 bases unmatched. This CDR3 region has 17 residues. CDR3 sequence: CASSFFQLGGSTDTQYF. CDR3 nucleotide sequence: TGTGCCAGCAGCTTCTTCCAGTTGGGGGGGTCCACAGATACGCAGTATTTT.

The chain carries TRBV5-1 and TRBJ2-1, with TRBD1 matching 10 bases. The CDR3 totals 15 residues. Germline CDR1 reads SGHRS; CDR2 reads YFSETQ. Trimming at V came to 3 bases and at J to 7 bases, leaving 7 bases not matched to a gene. The CDR3 nucleotides read TGCGCCAGCAGCTCGGGACAGGGGATTTTGAATGAGCAGTTCTTC. Protein sequence: CASSSGQGILNEQFF.

Concerning this clone itself: The sample contains more than one DNA sequence encoding this CDR3. The rearrangement uses TRBV27 and TRBJ2-7, with 7 bases fitting TRBD1. Unmatched junction bases numbered 8, after V lost 5 bases and J lost 4 bases. The length of the CDR3 is 14 residues. In germline, CDR1 is MNHEY, CDR2 SMNVEV (reference sequence). The CDR3 DNA follows: TGTGCCAGCAGTCGCCGGACAGGATCTTACGAGCAGTACTTC. Encoded protein: CASSRRTGSYEQYF.

Concerning this clone itself: A read error may account for a junction end that differs from germline. CDR3 in DNA: TGCACCAGCAGCCAAGATGGAGTCGACCTTGAAGCTTTCTTT. This sequence encodes CTSSQDGVDLEAFF. The chain employs TRBV4-3 and TRBJ1-1; the D is unclear. The germline V gene encodes CDR1 LGHNA and CDR2 YSLEER. There are 14 residues in the CDR3.

V and J are TRBV7-9 and TRBJ2-1; 10 nucleotides match TRBD2. With 7 bases clipped from V and 3 bases from J, the junction kept 9 bases outside the gene matches. The CDR3 contains 16 residues. CDR1 and CDR2 from the germline V gene are SEHNR and FQNEAQ (reference sequence). The DNA of the CDR3 is TGTGCCAGCACCTCATCTAGCGGGAGACTCTACAATGAGCAGTTCTTC. Translation: CASTSSSGRLYNEQFF.

The J gene is TRBJ1-2, the V gene TRBV5-1; 9 bases are shared with TRBD1. The CDR3 totals 14 residues. J gave up 8 bases and V 2 bases, and 7 bases lay outside the gene matches. The V gene's germline CDR1 is SGHRS and CDR2 YFSETQ. This CDR3 is CASSLYRGRPGYTF. DNA of the CDR3: TGCGCCAGCAGCTTATACAGGGGGCGCCCGGGCTACACCTTC.

The chain joins TRBV14 to TRBJ2-5; tentative D call: TRBD1 (6 bases). Trimming took 3 bases from V and 0 from J, leaving 11 bases between them. The CDR3 totals 15 residues. Germline V lookup: CDR1 SGHDN, CDR2 FVKESK. The CDR3, as DNA: TGTGCCAGCAGCCATTCCGACAGGCACCAAGAGACCCAGTACTTC. This sequence encodes CASSHSDRHQETQYF.

The rearrangement joins TRBV14 to TRBJ1-2; 11 bases are a match to TRBD1. V shed 1 base, J shed 1 base, and the junction held 5 bases outside the gene matches. CDR1 and CDR2 from the germline V gene are SGHDN and FVKESK. The CDR3 sequence is 17 residues long. DNA for the CDR3: TGTGCCAGCAGCCAAGGGACAGGGGGCCCTGGTAACTATGGCTACACCTTC. As protein: CASSQGTGGPGNYGYTF.

The chain has TRBV15 and TRBJ2-3; weak D call: TRBD2 (6 bases). Germline CDR1 is LNHNV and CDR2 is YYDKDF (reference sequence). This CDR3 contains 14 residues. V gave up 3 bases and J gave up 6 bases, with 13 bases separating them. The CDR3 DNA is TGTGCCACCAGCAGCGGGACTTCCTTGGATACGCAGTATTTT. Translated: CATSSGTSLDTQYF.

This chain joins TRBV7-9 and TRBJ2-7; 10 bases agree with TRBD2. V lost 1 base to trimming and J lost 6 bases; unmatched junction nucleotides: 9. The CDR3 runs to 16 residues. Per germline, CDR1 SEHNR and CDR2 FQNEAQ (reference sequence). The CDR3 protein is CASSLDASGRAVEQYF. CDR3 bases: TGTGCCAGCAGCTTAGACGCGAGCGGGAGGGCGGTCGAGCAGTACTTC.

The chain carries TRBV6-1 and TRBJ2-7; 10 nucleotides agree with TRBD1. CDR3 length: 13 amino acids. Germline trimming cut 7 bases from V and 5 bases from J; bases unmatched to any gene: 5. From germline, CDR1 is MNHNS and CDR2 SASEGT. CDR3 loop: CASKGQGKHEQYF. In DNA, the CDR3 is TGTGCCAGCAAGGGACAGGGGAAACACGAGCAGTACTTC.

The chain recombines TRBV2 with TRBJ2-1, with 13 bases that match TRBD2. With 4 bases clipped from V and 1 base from J, the junction kept 19 bases outside the gene matches. The CDR3 has 22 amino acids. Germline loops: CDR1 SNHLY, CDR2 FYNNEI. The CDR3 sequence is CASSVHRTSGGGIHHSYNEQFF. Written as DNA, the CDR3 is TGTGCCAGCAGTGTCCACCGGACTAGCGGGGGAGGGATTCACCATTCCTACAATGAGCAGTTCTTC.

The rearrangement joins TRBV5-6 to TRBJ2-7, with 9 bases lining up with TRBD1. The germline CDR1 and CDR2 sequences are SGHDT and YYEEEE. CDR3 length equals 15 residues. V shed 1 base and J 1 base; nucleotides not matched to a gene: 3. The CDR3 DNA reads as TGTGCCAGCAGCTTGAGCGGACAGGGGTCCTACGAGCAGTACTTC. Translated, it gives CASSLSGQGSYEQYF.

This clone was counted once. This chain joins TRBV7-8 and TRBJ2-1, with TRBD2 matching 9 bases. Trimming removed 3 bases from V and 3 bases from J; junction bases left unmatched: 6. CDR3 length equals 16 residues. CDR1 and CDR2 (germline): SGHVS, FQNEAQ. Here the CDR3 reads CASSFRLAALYNEQFF. The DNA for the CDR3 is TGTGCCAGCAGCTTTCGACTAGCGGCTCTCTACAATGAGCAGTTCTTC. Full variable domain (rest looked up from reference TRBV7-8 and TRBJ2-1): GAGVSQSPRYKVAKRGQDVALRCDPISGHVSLFWYQQALGQGPEFLTYFQNEAQLDKSGLPSDRFFAERPEGSVSTLKIQRTQQEDSAVYLCASSFRLAALYNEQFFGPGTRLTVL.

The genes are TRBV30 and TRBJ1-4; D is undetermined. Looked up from germline, CDR1 is GTSNPN and CDR2 is SVGIG (reference sequence). V was shortened by 1 base and J by 3 bases, with 9 bases between the two germline ends. The CDR3 has 14 residues. CDR3 sequence: CAWSEQISNEKLFF. The CDR3 nucleotides are TGTGCCTGGAGTGAACAAATTTCTAATGAAAAACTGTTTTTT.

This sequence joins TRBV7-9 and TRBJ2-7, with D possibly TRBD1 on 6 matching bases. The V and J ends lost 5 bases and 7 bases respectively, with 21 bases between them. Per the germline V gene, CDR1 is SEHNR and CDR2 is FQNEAQ (reference sequence). This CDR3 has 15 residues. The CDR3 DNA sequence: TGTGCCAGCAGCCCTAGCACAGGGTGGATGTGGGAGCAGTACTTC. Amino acids: CASSPSTGWMWEQYF. The full variable domain, in which reference TRBV7-9 and TRBJ2-7 provide the parts outside the CDR3, is DTGVSQNPRHKITKRGQNVTFRCDPISEHNRLYWYRQTLGQGPEFLTYFQNEAQLEKSRLLSDRFSAERPKGSFSTLEIQRTEQGDSAMYLCASSPSTGWMWEQYFGPGTRLTVT.